These 6 T cell receptor beta chains were all obtained from the same sample, sequenced in a study of human CD8 memory T cell subsets (dated by TCRdb to 2020 to 2022). A Human TCR Profiling Kit was used to prepare UMI-labeled 5' RACE TCRbeta libraries. TCRdb reprocessed the reads; each CDR3 protein sequence makes one entry, and DNA is unavailable. The table held for this sample gives roughly 11,000 distinct CDR3 sequences. Approximately 8% of the sample is taken by the ten largest. The sample taken for sequencing was CD8+ T cells from PBMCs. The receptors were gathered from a human donor in good health.

Its frequency marks this clonotype as medium-sized. The chain's CDR3 is CASSLDRGLNTGELFF. The genes are TRBV4-2 and TRBJ2-2; the D call of TRBD1 rests on TCRdb alone, since no DNA is present to check it. There are 16 residues in the CDR3. CDR1 LGHNA and CDR2 YNFKEQ come from the germline V gene.

This rearrangement joins TRBV12-3 or TRBV12-4 to TRBJ1-1. This CDR3 has 14 amino acids. CDR3 sequence: CASSLGGYHTEAFF.

The chain is built from TRBV7-6 and TRBJ1-1. The CDR3 spans 13 residues. Germline loops: CDR1 SGHVS, CDR2 FNYEAQ. The CDR3 sequence: CASRLGSGTEAFF. Filled out from reference TRBV7-6 and TRBJ1-1, the complete variable domain reads GAGVSQSPRYKVTKRGQDVALRCDPISGHVSLYWYRQALGQGPEFLTYFNYEAQQDKSGLPNDRFSAERPEGSISTLTIQRTEQRDSAMYRCASRLGSGTEAFFGQGTRLTVV.

The chain carries TRBV6-2 or TRBV6-3 and TRBJ2-1; TCRdb proposes TRBD2, but this gene call is untestable without DNA. CDR3 size: 15 residues. Looked up from germline, CDR1 is MNHEY and CDR2 is SVGEGT. CDR3 in amino acids: CASSYVGPSYNEQFF.

The CDR3 sequence is CASSLGRDTQYF. The V gene is TRBV12-3 or TRBV12-4, the J gene TRBJ2-3. This CDR3 has 12 amino acids.

This sequence joins TRBV24-1 and TRBJ2-3. The V gene's germline CDR1 is KGHDR and CDR2 SFDVKD. The CDR3 consists of 14 residues. The CDR3 loop reads CATSDFGSSDTQYF.